The rows below give T cell receptor beta chains drawn from one sample of a study of T cells in Graves' hyperthyroidism and ophthalmopathy. TCRdb called the multiplex PCR reads again in MiXCR, with one record for every CDR3 protein. The table has approximately 870,000 distinct CDR3 sequences, about 38% seen once; the top ten hold around 10%. The sample was blood. All receptors derive from a man aged 18 to 30 with Graves' hyperthyroidism. Both conserved end residues are part of each CDR3. A D gene is named only where the DNA matches it firmly. Size is stated for part of the rows, as once, few or many counts, or as a class when the clone is expanded.

clone_size,v_call,d_call,j_call,cdr3_length,cdr3_aa,cdr3_nt
many,TRBV19,NA,TRBJ1-1,14,CASRKGKMNTEAFF,TGTGCCAGTAGAAAGGGGAAGATGAACACTGAAGCTTTCTTT
few,TRBV7-9,NA,TRBJ2-7,15,CASSLLSEVVYEQYF,TGTGCCAGCAGCTTACTTTCAGAGGTCGTATACGAGCAGTACTTC
once,TRBV25-1,NA,TRBJ1-1,13,CASSGSANTEAFF,TGTGCCAGCAGCGGCAGCGCGAACACTGAAGCTTTCTTT
NA,TRBV5-1,NA,TRBJ1-5,15,CASSLGDISNQPQHF,TGCGCCAGCAGCTTGGGCGACATTAGCAATCAGCCCCAGCATTTT
NA,TRBV7-3,TRBD1,TRBJ1-3,16,CASSQSTGLIGNTIYF,TGTGCCAGCAGCCAATCGACAGGGCTCATTGGAAACACCATATATTTT
many,TRBV2,TRBD1,TRBJ1-5,14,CASKRGQGNQPQHF,TGTGCCAGCAAACGGGGACAGGGAAATCAGCCCCAGCATTTT
many,TRBV29-1,TRBD1,TRBJ1-3,13,CSVGTGSGNTIYF,TGCAGCGTCGGGACAGGCTCTGGAAACACCATATATTTT
NA,TRBV4-1,NA,TRBJ1-2,15,CASSQTTGSNYGYTF,TGCGCCAGCAGCCAAACTACAGGGTCCAACTATGGCTACACCTTC
NA,TRBV6-4,NA,TRBJ1-2,11,CASSPSGDDTF,TGTGCCAGCAGCCCCAGCGGGGACGACACCTTC
NA,TRBV9,TRBD2,TRBJ2-2,15,CASSAPGRGIGELFF,TGTGCCAGCAGCGCGCCGGGGCGGGGGATCGGGGAGCTGTTTTTT
many,TRBV19,NA,TRBJ1-5,12,CASAGGNQPQHF,TGTGCCAGTGCAGGGGGCAATCAGCCCCAGCATTTT
NA,TRBV12-3/TRBV12-4,NA,TRBJ2-6,13,CASSQTRANVLTF,TGTGCCAGCAGCCAGACCCGGGCCAACGTCCTGACTTTC
few,TRBV14,NA,TRBJ2-7,12,CASSQDVYEQYF,TGTGCCAGCAGCCAAGACGTATACGAGCAGTACTTC
NA,TRBV19,NA,TRBJ2-1,13,CASSTQQHNEQFF,TGTGCCAGTAGTACCCAGCAGCACAATGAGCAGTTCTTC
NA,TRBV7-3,NA,TRBJ1-1,15,CASSLMRGEYTEAFF,TGTGCCAGCAGCTTAATGCGGGGGGAGTACACTGAAGCTTTCTTT
NA,TRBV19,NA,TRBJ2-5,12,CASSIPRGTQYF,TGTGCCAGTAGTATCCCGCGGGGGACCCAGTACTTC
NA,TRBV12-3/TRBV12-4,NA,TRBJ1-4,15,CASSLVGASNEKLFF,TGTGCCAGCAGCTTGGTCGGGGCGTCTAATGAAAAACTGTTTTTT
few,TRBV7-9,NA,TRBJ2-7,14,CASSPPSSGGEQYF,TGTGCCAGCAGCCCGCCTTCCTCTGGAGGCGAGCAGTACTTC
few,TRBV4-1,NA,TRBJ2-5,16,CASSQAGTVQQETQYF,TGCGCCAGCAGCCAAGCGGGCACTGTGCAGCAGGAGACCCAGTACTTC
few,TRBV7-8,NA,TRBJ2-7,14,CASSARGDGYEQYF,TGTGCCAGCAGCGCAAGGGGGGATGGATACGAGCAGTACTTC
NA,TRBV4-1,NA,TRBJ1-3,16,CASSQDAAGAGNTIYF,TGCGCCAGCAGCCAAGATGCGGCAGGGGCTGGAAACACCATATATTTT
NA,TRBV12-3/TRBV12-4,NA,TRBJ1-6,14,CASSLGADNSPLHF,TGTGCCAGCAGTTTAGGGGCAGATAATTCACCCCTCCACTTT
many,TRBV5-1,TRBD1,TRBJ1-5,15,CASSYGTGTNQPQHF,TGCGCCAGCAGCTACGGGACAGGGACAAATCAGCCCCAGCATTTT
NA,TRBV15,NA,TRBJ2-7,14,CATSRDLETSLQYF,TGTGCCACCAGCAGAGATCTCGAAACGTCCCTGCAGTACTTC
many,TRBV7-9,TRBD1,TRBJ1-2,15,CASSLNRGQIYGYTF,TGTGCCAGCAGCTTAAACAGGGGGCAGATTTATGGCTACACCTTC
NA,TRBV6-6,NA,TRBJ2-7,11,CASLGLYEQYF,TGTGCCAGCCTGGGACTCTACGAGCAGTACTTC
NA,TRBV7-2,NA,TRBJ1-1,15,CASRPTPAENTEAFF,TGTGCCAGCAGACCGACGCCCGCGGAGAACACTGAAGCTTTCTTT
NA,TRBV4-1,TRBD1,TRBJ1-2,15,CASSQEFGTDYGYTF,TGCGCCAGCAGCCAAGAATTCGGGACAGACTATGGCTACACCTTC
few,TRBV29-1,NA,TRBJ1-4,16,CSVEEAGSATNEKLFF,TGCAGCGTTGAAGAAGCCGGGTCTGCAACTAATGAAAAACTGTTTTTT
many,TRBV7-2,NA,TRBJ1-2,11,CASSLAEHHTF,TGTGCCAGCAGCTTAGCCGAACATCACACCTTC
NA,TRBV7-9,NA,TRBJ2-5,15,CASSLGDNRGETQYF,TGTGCCAGCAGCCTTGGAGACAACAGAGGAGAGACCCAGTACTTC
NA,TRBV29-1,TRBD1,TRBJ1-1,11,CSVGTGSEAFF,TGCAGCGTCGGGACAGGGAGTGAAGCTTTCTTT
once,TRBV25-1,NA,TRBJ2-5,15,CASSQGVADQETQNF,TGTGCCAGCAGCCAAGGTGTAGCGGACCAAGAGACCCAGAACTTC
NA,TRBV4-3,NA,TRBJ2-2,9,CASTTNLFF,TGCGCCAGCACCACGAACCTGTTTTTT
many,TRBV7-7,TRBD2,TRBJ2-5,15,CASSPTGTSDETQYF,TGTGCTAGCAGCCCGACCGGGACTAGCGACGAGACCCAGTACTTC